The rows below give T cell receptor beta chains drawn from one sample of a study of blood T cell repertoires in COVID-19. The repertoire was sequenced with immunoSEQ multiplex PCR; TCRdb's copy has only in-frame clones and lacks some. The data contain tens of thousands of clones, 75% to 95% of them singletons. Specimen: peripheral blood. These receptor sequences come from a woman of 80 years or more with acute or convalescent COVID-19. CDR3s include the opening cysteine and the closing phenylalanine or tryptophan.

CDR3aa | v_gene | len
CASSQETGLNYGYTF | TRBV14 | 15
CASSRDSFYGYTF | TRBV5-1 | 13
CASSFDRGQPQHF | TRBV27 | 13
CASTHPGGGVSNGYTF | TRBV4-2 | 16
CASSMRLAVQETQYF | TRBV19 | 15
CASGQGAGAFF | TRBV2 | 11
CASSQPLAQGANVLTF | TRBV4-2 | 16
CSVWLQETQYF | TRBV29-1 | 11
CASSYPGLAGRNEQFF | TRBV6-6 | 16
CASSEARESYGYTF | TRBV2 | 14
CASSLDTPTGELFF | TRBV6-5 | 14